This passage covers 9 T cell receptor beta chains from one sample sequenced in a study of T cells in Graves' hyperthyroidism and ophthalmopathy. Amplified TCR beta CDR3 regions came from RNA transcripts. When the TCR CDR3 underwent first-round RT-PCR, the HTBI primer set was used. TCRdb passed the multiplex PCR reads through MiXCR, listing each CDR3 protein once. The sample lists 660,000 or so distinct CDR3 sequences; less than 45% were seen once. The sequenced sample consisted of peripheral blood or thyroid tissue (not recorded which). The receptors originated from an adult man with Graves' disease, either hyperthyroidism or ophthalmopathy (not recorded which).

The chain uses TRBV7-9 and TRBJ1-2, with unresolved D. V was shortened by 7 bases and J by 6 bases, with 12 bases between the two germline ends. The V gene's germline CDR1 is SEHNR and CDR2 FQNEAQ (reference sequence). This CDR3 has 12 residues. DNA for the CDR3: TGTGCCAGCATCAGAGCCCAGGATGGCTACACCTTC. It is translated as CASIRAQDGYTF.

The CDR3 coding sequence is TGTGCCAGCAGCCAACAAGCCGGGACGGCAGAGACCCAGTACTTC. It specifies CASSQQAGTAETQYF. The chain employs TRBV2 and TRBJ2-5; D is tentatively TRBD1 or TRBD2 (5 bases each). CDR3 length equals 15 residues. Looked up from germline, CDR1 is SNHLY and CDR2 is FYNNEI. Trimming removed 6 bases at V and 4 bases at J, with 18 bases between. The full variable domain, with the rest looked up from reference TRBV2 and TRBJ2-5, is EPEVTQTPSHQVTQMGQEVILRCVPISNHLYFYWYRQILGQKVEFLVSFYNNEISEKSEIFDDQFSVERPDGSNFTLKIRSTKLEDSAMYFCASSQQAGTAETQYFGPGTRLLVL.

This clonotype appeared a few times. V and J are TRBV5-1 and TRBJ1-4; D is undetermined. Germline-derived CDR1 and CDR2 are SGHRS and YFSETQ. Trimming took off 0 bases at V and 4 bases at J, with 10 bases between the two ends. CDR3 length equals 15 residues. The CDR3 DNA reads TGCGCCAGCAGCTTGGGTGCGGGGAATAATGAAAAACTGTTTTTT. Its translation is CASSLGAGNNEKLFF.

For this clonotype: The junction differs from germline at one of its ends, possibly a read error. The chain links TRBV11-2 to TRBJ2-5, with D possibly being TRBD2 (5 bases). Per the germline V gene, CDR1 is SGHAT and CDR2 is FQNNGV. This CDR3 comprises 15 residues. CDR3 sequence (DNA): TGTGCCAGCAGCAGAGTCCGAGGGAGTCAAGTGACCCAGTACTTC. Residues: CASSRVRGSQVTQYF.

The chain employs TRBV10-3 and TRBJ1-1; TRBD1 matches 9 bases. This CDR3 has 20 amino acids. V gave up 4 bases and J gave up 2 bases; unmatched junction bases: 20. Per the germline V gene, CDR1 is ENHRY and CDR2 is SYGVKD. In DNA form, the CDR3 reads TGTGCCATCAGTGGCCGGAATGAGCCGGGACAGGGATTAGTAAACACTGAAGCTTTCTTT. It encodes CAISGRNEPGQGLVNTEAFF.

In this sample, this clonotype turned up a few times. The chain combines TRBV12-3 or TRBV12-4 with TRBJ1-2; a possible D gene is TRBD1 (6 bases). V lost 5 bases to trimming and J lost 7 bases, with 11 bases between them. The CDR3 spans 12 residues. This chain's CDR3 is CASSLTRGGYTF. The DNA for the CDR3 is TGTGCCAGCAGTCTCACCAGGGGTGGCTACACCTTC.

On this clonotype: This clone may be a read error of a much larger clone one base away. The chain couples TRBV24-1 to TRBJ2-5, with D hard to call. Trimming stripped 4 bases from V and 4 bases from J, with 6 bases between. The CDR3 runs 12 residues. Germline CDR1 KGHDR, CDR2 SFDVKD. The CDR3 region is CATSEPAETQYF. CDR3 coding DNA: TGTGCCACCAGTGAACCGGCAGAGACCCAGTACTTC.

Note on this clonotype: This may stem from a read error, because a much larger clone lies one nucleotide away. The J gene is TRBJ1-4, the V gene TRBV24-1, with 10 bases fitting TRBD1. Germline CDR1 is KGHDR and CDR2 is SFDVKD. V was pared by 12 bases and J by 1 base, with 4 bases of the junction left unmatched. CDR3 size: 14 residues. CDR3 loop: CAFDRGQTNEKLFF. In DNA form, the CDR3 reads TGTGCCTTCGACAGGGGGCAAACTAATGAAAAACTGTTTTTT.

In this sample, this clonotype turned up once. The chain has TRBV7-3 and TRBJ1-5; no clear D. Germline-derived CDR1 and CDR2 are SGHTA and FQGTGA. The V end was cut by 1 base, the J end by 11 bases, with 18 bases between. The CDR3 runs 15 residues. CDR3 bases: TGTGCCAGCAGCTTAATGGCCCCGGTCCAGAATACCCAGCATTTT. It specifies CASSLMAPVQNTQHF.